Listed here is a single T cell receptor (beta chain). The antigen is undetermined. The sample is drawn from a study of T cells expressing NK-cell markers. About the study: According to the study, TCR beta repertoires originated from sorted CD3+CD56+NKG2C+, CD3+CD56+NKG2C- and CD3+CD56-NKG2C+ T cells. One of eight sequenced donors was HCMV-seronegative; the other seven were seropositive. Broader study findings: Whether expanded NKG2C-expressing T cell clones recognize HCMV is unknown. CD8+ T cells in over five donors included dominant NKG2C+ clonotypes at about 1.0-7.5%.

Following a re-call of the 5' RACE reads, TCRdb has one entry per CDR3 protein and lacks DNA. This table lists roughly 390,000 distinct CDR3 sequences. The germline V gene has CDR1 PRHDT and CDR2 FYEKMQ (reference sequence). This CDR3 has 14 amino acids. This receptor was taken from a man between 18 and 69 years old in good health. The chain joins TRBV13 to TRBJ2-7; TCRdb's D call, TRBD2, is unchecked because there is no DNA. Sample: blood T cells: a sorted CD56 or NKG2C T cell subset, CD4+ or CD8+ T cells, or bulk PBMC T cells (not recorded which). Here the CDR3 reads CASSRGGTSYEQYF.